This TCR beta chain appears in the sequencing data of a study of cytomegalovirus exposure and HLA in healthy donors. In the study overall: About 179 million T cells yielded roughly 120 million unique TCR beta sequences in earlier analysis.

Study-wide findings and caveats: Another analysis was done later, and it associated roughly 15,000 TCR beta sequences with HLA alleles at 0.05 false discovery rate. Later work found most CMV-associated TCR beta chains apparently HLA-restricted. Earlier results showed most TCR beta V segments being productive about 90% or about 30% of the time.

This PCR relied on a set of 60 Vbeta primers and 13 Jbeta primers. Clones were sequenced by immunoSEQ multiplex PCR, and TCRdb holds only the in-frame ones, with some missing. The sample comprises roughly 120,000 clones, around 83% of which are singletons, and roughly 23% rests with the top ten. CDR1 and CDR2 (germline): PRHDT, FYEKMQ (reference sequence). The V segment lost 5 bases and the J segment 6 bases; nucleotides outside the gene matches: 8. The CDR3 has 15 amino acids. Remarks on this clone: What it binds is not known.

The J gene is TRBJ2-5, the V gene TRBV13; 11 bases are shared with TRBD2. The material sequenced was PBMCs. This receptor was taken from a man aged 25-45 years in good health and CMV-seropositive. The CDR3 sequence: CASSLRLAGQQTQYF. The CDR3 DNA reads as TGTGCCAGCAGCCTTCGACTAGCGGGGCAACAGACCCAGTACTTC. Drawing the rest from reference TRBV13 and TRBJ2-5, the complete variable domain is AAGVIQSPRHLIKEKRETATLKCYPIPRHDTVYWYQQGPGQDPQFLISFYEKMQSDKGSIPDRFSAQQFSDYHSELNMSSLELGDSALYFCASSLRLAGQQTQYFGPGTRLLVL.